This T cell receptor beta chain came from a study of control samples from healthy donors and cancer patients. This clone was seen only once. Sequenced by immunoSEQ multiplex PCR; TCRdb stores in-frame clones only, minus some. This table has about 120,000 clones, around 90% appearing once. Sequences were obtained from blood. This receptor was taken from a man aged 18 to 29 in good health.

CDR3 bases: TGTGCCAGCAGCCAAGACTTGGCTAGCGGGGCCCGGTACGAGCAGTACTTC. Amino acid sequence: CASSQDLASGARYEQYF. This chain uses TRBV3-1 (or the pseudogene TRBV3-2) with TRBJ2-7, with 9 bases lining up with TRBD2. The CDR3 runs to 17 residues. Germline V gene data show CDR1 as LGHDT and CDR2 as YNNKEL (reference sequence). Unmatched junction bases numbered 10, after V lost 0 bases and J lost 4 bases.